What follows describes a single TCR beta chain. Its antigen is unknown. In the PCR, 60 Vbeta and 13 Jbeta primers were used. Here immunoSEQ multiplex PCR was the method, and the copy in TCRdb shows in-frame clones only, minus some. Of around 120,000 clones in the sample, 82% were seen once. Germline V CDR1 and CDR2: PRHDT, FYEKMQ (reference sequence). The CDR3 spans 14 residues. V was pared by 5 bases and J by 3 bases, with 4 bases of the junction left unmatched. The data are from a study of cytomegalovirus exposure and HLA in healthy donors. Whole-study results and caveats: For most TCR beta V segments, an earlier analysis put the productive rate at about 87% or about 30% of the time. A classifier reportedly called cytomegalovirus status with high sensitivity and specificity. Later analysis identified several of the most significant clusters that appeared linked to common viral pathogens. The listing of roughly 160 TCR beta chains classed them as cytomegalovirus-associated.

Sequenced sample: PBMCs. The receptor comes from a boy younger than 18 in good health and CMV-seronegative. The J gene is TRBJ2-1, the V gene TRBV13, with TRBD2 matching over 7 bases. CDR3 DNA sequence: TGTGCCAGCAGCATCCGGGACTACTACAATGAGCAGTTCTTC. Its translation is CASSIRDYYNEQFF. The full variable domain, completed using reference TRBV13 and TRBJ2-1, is AAGVIQSPRHLIKEKRETATLKCYPIPRHDTVYWYQQGPGQDPQFLISFYEKMQSDKGSIPDRFSAQQFSDYHSELNMSSLELGDSALYFCASSIRDYYNEQFFGPGTRLTVL.